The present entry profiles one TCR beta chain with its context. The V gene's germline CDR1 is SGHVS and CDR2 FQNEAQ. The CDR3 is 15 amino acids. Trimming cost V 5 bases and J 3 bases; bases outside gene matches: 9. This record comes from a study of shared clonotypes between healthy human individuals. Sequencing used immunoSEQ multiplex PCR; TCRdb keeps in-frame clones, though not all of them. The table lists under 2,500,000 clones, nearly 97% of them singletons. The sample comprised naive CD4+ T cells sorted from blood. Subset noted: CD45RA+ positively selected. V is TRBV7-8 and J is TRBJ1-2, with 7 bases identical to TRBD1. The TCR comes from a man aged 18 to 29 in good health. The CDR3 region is CASSLERGPYYGYTF. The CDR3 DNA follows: TGTGCCAGCAGCCTAGAAAGGGGGCCCTACTATGGCTACACCTTC.